This T cell receptor beta chain was recorded in a study of a mutant IDH1 vaccine in newly diagnosed glioma. Time point denoted: week 47, end of study. What each vaccine dose contained was 300 ug of mutant IDH1 20-mer peptide, accompanied by topical imiquimod. Method: immunoSEQ multiplex PCR; TCRdb's copy keeps in-frame clones and lacks some. The sample holds about 90,000 clones, under 90% seen once. Worth noting for this clone: Its target is not known.

Sequences were derived from PBMCs, sampled from a glioma patient whose treatment included an IDH1 peptide vaccine. The TCR comes from a woman aged 45-60 years with glioma.

The CDR3 is CASSSLTSGISEQYF. DNA for the CDR3: TGCGCCAGCAGCTCCCTGACTAGCGGGATCTCCGAGCAGTACTTC. The chain links TRBV5-1 to TRBJ2-7, with 11 bases matching TRBD2. Germline V lookup: CDR1 SGHRS, CDR2 YFSETQ. The CDR3 covers 15 residues. Trimming cost V 3 bases and J 6 bases; bases outside gene matches: 8.